The 26 T cell receptor beta chains reported below all come from one sample, sequenced in a study of blood T cell repertoires in COVID-19. Data came from immunoSEQ multiplex PCR; TCRdb stores just in-frame clones and leaves some out. The sample shows approximately 130,000 clones, about three quarters of them seen only once. Sequenced: peripheral blood. These receptors originate from a woman aged 70-85 years with acute or convalescent COVID-19.

J is TRBJ1-5 and V is TRBV7-2, with a tentative D call TRBD1 (5 bases). The V end was cut by 7 bases, the J end by 0 bases, with 13 bases between. CDR3 length equals 15 residues. The germline gives CDR1 SGHTA, CDR2 FQGNSA. The CDR3 loop is CASKKDIYSNQPQHF. The DNA for the CDR3 is TGTGCCAGCAAAAAGGACATTTATAGCAATCAGCCCCAGCATTTT.

Concerning this clone itself: An end of the junction differs from the germline gene, which may be a read error. J is TRBJ1-1 and V is TRBV19; tentative D call: TRBD1 (5 bases). The germline V gene encodes CDR1 LNHDA and CDR2 SQIVND (reference sequence). The CDR3 loop spans 13 amino acids. As DNA, the CDR3 is TGTGCCAGTAGTTTAGAGGGGAGCACTGAAGCTTTCTTT. It translates to CASSLEGSTEAFF. The whole variable domain, remainder taken from reference TRBV19 and TRBJ1-1, is DGGITQSPKYLFRKEGQNVTLSCEQNLNHDAMYWYRQDPGQGLRLIYYSQIVNDFQKGDIAEGYSVSREKKESFPLTVTSAQKNPTAFYLCASSLEGSTEAFFGQGTRLTVV.

This clone was observed a few times. The CDR3 DNA reads TGCGCCAGCAGTGATTCCGACACACAAGAGACCCAGTACTTC. Translated, it gives CASSDSDTQETQYF. V is TRBV10-1 and J is TRBJ2-5; D gene uncertain. CDR1 and CDR2 (germline): WNHNN, SYGVQD (reference sequence). The CDR3 length is 14 residues. V shed 3 bases and J shed 2 bases, with 10 bases lying between them.

This sequence joins TRBV11-2 and TRBJ1-4, with 8 bases matching TRBD1. Germline V gives CDR1 SGHAT, CDR2 FQNNGV. Trimming at V came to 5 bases and at J to 0 bases, leaving 5 bases not matched to a gene. The CDR3 is made up of 16 amino acids. In DNA form, the CDR3 reads TGTGCCAGCAGCGCACAGGGGGTAGCAACTAATGAAAAACTGTTTTTT. This sequence encodes CASSAQGVATNEKLFF. Drawing the rest from reference TRBV11-2 and TRBJ1-4, the complete variable domain is EAGVAQSPRYKIIEKRQSVAFWCNPISGHATLYWYQQILGQGPKLLIQFQNNGVVDDSQLPKDRFSAERLKGVDSTLKIQPAKLEDSAVYLCASSAQGVATNEKLFFGSGTQLSVL.

The chain carries TRBV23-1 and TRBJ2-7, with 9 bases matching TRBD2. TRBV23-1 is classed as an ORF, of uncertain function. The CDR3 contains 19 residues. The V gene end was trimmed by 0 bases and the J gene end by 0 bases; junction bases not matched to a gene: 12. In nucleotides, the CDR3 is TGCGCCAGCAGTCAATCCGGGGGTGAGCGGGGGGAGTTCTCCTACGAGCAGTACTTC. It yields the protein CASSQSGGERGEFSYEQYF.

This clone was detected ten times or more. The rearrangement joins TRBV6-1 to TRBJ2-7; D might be TRBD2 (5 bases). Trimming left V 0 bases short and J 7 bases short, with 13 bases between. Germline loops: CDR1 MNHNS, CDR2 SASEGT. The CDR3 is 14 amino acids. CDR3 DNA sequence: TGTGCCAGCAGTGAAGCGCATGGAAGGAGGGAGCAGTACTTC. It yields the protein CASSEAHGRREQYF.

This clone was detected ten times or more. The rearrangement uses TRBV19 and TRBJ2-7; no clear D gene. CDR3 length: 12 amino acids. V was pared by 3 bases and J by 5 bases, with 8 bases between. Germline V gives CDR1 LNHDA, CDR2 SQIVND (reference sequence). CDR3 region: CASSISGNEQYF. DNA of the CDR3: TGTGCCAGTAGTATCTCGGGTAACGAGCAGTACTTC.

V usage is TRBV5-8 and J usage is TRBJ2-1; 13 bases fit TRBD2. Germline V gene data show CDR1 as SGHTS and CDR2 as YDEGEE. This CDR3 spans 17 amino acids. With 1 base clipped from V and 5 bases from J, the junction kept 6 bases outside the gene matches. The CDR3 DNA sequence: TGTGCCAGCAGCTTGACTAGCGGGAGGGCCAATCACAATGAGCAGTTCTTC. Its translation: CASSLTSGRANHNEQFF. Together with reference TRBV5-8 and TRBJ2-1, the CDR3 gives the full variable domain: EAGVTQSPTHLIKTRGQQATLRCSPISGHTSVYWYQQALGLGLQFLLWYDEGEERNRGNFPPRFSGRQFPNYSSELNVNALELEDSALYLCASSLTSGRANHNEQFFGPGTRLTVL.

In its sample, this clone was seen many times. V usage is TRBV5-1 and J usage is TRBJ1-3; TRBD1 is a possible D gene (5 bases). This CDR3 contains 14 residues. The germline CDR1 and CDR2 sequences are SGHRS and YFSETQ. Trimming removed 2 bases at V and 7 bases at J, with 13 bases between. The CDR3 protein is CASSLSGPQNTIYF. The CDR3, as DNA: TGCGCCAGCAGCTTATCAGGGCCGCAGAACACCATATATTTT. Full variable domain (rest looked up from reference TRBV5-1 and TRBJ1-3): KAGVTQTPRYLIKTRGQQVTLSCSPISGHRSVSWYQQTPGQGLQFLFEYFSETQRNKGNFPGRFSGRQFSNSRSEMNVSTLELGDSALYLCASSLSGPQNTIYFGEGSWLTVV.

This chain links TRBV3-1 (or the pseudogene TRBV3-2) with TRBJ1-2; 7 bases agree with TRBD1. V lost 4 bases to trimming and J lost 3 bases; unmatched junction nucleotides: 8. The V gene's germline CDR1 is LGHDT and CDR2 YNNKEL (reference sequence). The CDR3 is 15 amino acids. The CDR3 loop is CASSPQNRGDYGYTF. CDR3 in DNA: TGTGCCAGCAGCCCTCAGAACAGGGGAGACTATGGCTACACCTTC.

The chain has TRBV28 and TRBJ1-5, with D maybe TRBD1 (6 bases). CDR1 MDHEN and CDR2 SYDVKM come from the germline V gene. The CDR3 sequence is 14 residues long. With 5 bases removed from V and 7 bases from J, the gap between germline ends came to 15 bases. The CDR3 spells CASSEQGLGQPQHF. DNA for the CDR3: TGTGCCAGCAGTGAGCAGGGGCTAGGGCAGCCCCAGCATTTT.

DNA for the CDR3: TGTGCCAGCAGGGAACAGGGAAATGAGCAGTTCTTC. This codes for CASREQGNEQFF. V is TRBV2 and J is TRBJ2-1, with D possibly matching TRBD1 (6 bases). CDR3 size: 12 residues. Trimming shortened V by 6 bases and J by 7 bases, and 10 bases separated the two germline ends. Germline values: CDR1 SNHLY, CDR2 FYNNEI.

The chain couples TRBV3-1 (or the pseudogene TRBV3-2) to TRBJ2-1; TRBD1 aligns across 7 bases. Per the germline V gene, CDR1 is LGHDT and CDR2 is YNNKEL (reference sequence). V trimming: 2 bases; J trimming: 2 bases; junction bases outside the gene matches: 6. The CDR3 consists of 16 residues. The CDR3 loop reads CASSQTGQVPYNEQFF. The CDR3 DNA follows: TGTGCCAGCAGCCAAACTGGACAGGTTCCCTACAATGAGCAGTTCTTC.

CDR3 nucleotide sequence: TGTGCCAGCAGCGATGGTAGCGGGATGGTCAATGAGCAGTTCTTC. It codes for CASSDGSGMVNEQFF. This rearrangement joins TRBV7-8 to TRBJ2-1; 8 nucleotides line up with TRBD2. Germline CDR1 SGHVS, CDR2 FQNEAQ. The CDR3 extends over 15 amino acids. With 5 bases clipped from V and 6 bases from J, the junction kept 9 bases outside the gene matches.

The CDR3 bases are TGTGCCAGCAGTTTCCTCGACAAAGCTTTCTTT. Its protein is CASSFLDKAFF. This chain links TRBV12-3 or TRBV12-4 with TRBJ1-1; D is undetermined. The CDR3 is made up of 11 amino acids. Trimming stripped 3 bases from V and 9 bases from J, with 8 bases between.

This clone appeared a few times. The chain recombines TRBV25-1 with TRBJ1-2; D not certain. V was pared by 10 bases and J by 7 bases, with 10 bases between. This CDR3 spans 10 amino acids. From germline, CDR1 is MGHDK and CDR2 SYGVNS. The CDR3 sequence: CATLAVGYTF. The CDR3 DNA sequence: TGTGCCACCCTAGCTGTTGGCTACACCTTC.

This clone was found once. V gene TRBV27 combines with J gene TRBJ1-1; D remains ambiguous. Trimming took 8 bases from V and 4 from J, leaving 14 bases between them. The CDR3 is 13 residues long. The germline V gene encodes CDR1 MNHEY and CDR2 SMNVEV (reference sequence). The CDR3 sequence: CASLTAVGTEAFF. CDR3 DNA sequence: TGTGCCAGCCTTACAGCGGTGGGCACTGAAGCTTTCTTT.

At least ten counts were recorded for this clone. V and J are TRBV10-3 and TRBJ2-5, with 10 bases identical to TRBD1. Germline trimming cut 10 bases from V and 3 bases from J; bases unmatched to any gene: 5. The germline V gene encodes CDR1 ENHRY and CDR2 SYGVKD. The CDR3 runs to 13 residues. The CDR3 loop reads CATWDRGEETQYF. DNA of the CDR3: TGTGCCACCTGGGACAGGGGCGAAGAGACCCAGTACTTC.

The chain carries TRBV2 and TRBJ2-7; 10 bases match TRBD1. The CDR3 sequence is 15 residues long. The junction had 2 bases not matched to a gene; V was cut back by 1 base and J by 2 bases. CDR1 is SNHLY, CDR2 FYNNEI, per germline. The CDR3 DNA is TGTGCCAGCAGTGAAGAGGGGACAGGGGCCTACGAGCAGTACTTC. Protein product: CASSEEGTGAYEQYF.

This clone was seen repeatedly, ten times or more. The V and J genes are TRBV12-3 or TRBV12-4 and TRBJ1-6, with D unclear. This CDR3 spans 13 amino acids. V was trimmed by 5 bases and J by 9 bases, leaving 11 bases between them. Here the CDR3 reads CASSPLNSSPLHF. CDR3 sequence (DNA): TGTGCCAGCAGTCCGCTAAACAGTTCACCCCTCCACTTT.

V and J are TRBV6-4 and TRBJ2-3, with 9 bases aligning to TRBD1. CDR1 is MRHNA, CDR2 SNTAGT, per germline. Losses at the gene ends were 5 bases for V and 4 bases for J; bases not matched to a gene: 10. The CDR3 extends over 16 amino acids. The CDR3 is CASSRQGDSGSDTQYF. CDR3 DNA sequence: TGTGCCAGCAGTCGACAGGGGGACAGTGGATCAGATACGCAGTATTTT.

The chain is built from TRBV7-2 and TRBJ2-7; 8 positions match TRBD1. The ends lost 1 base at V and 2 bases at J; junction bases unmatched: 4. CDR1 and CDR2 from the germline V gene are SGHTA and FQGNSA. The CDR3 runs 15 residues. The CDR3 spells CASSLGPGQAYEQYF. As DNA, the CDR3 is TGTGCCAGCAGCTTAGGCCCGGGACAGGCCTACGAGCAGTACTTC.

This chain connects TRBV24-1 to TRBJ2-1; 12 nucleotides agree with TRBD2. CDR3 size: 20 residues. Germline CDR1 and CDR2: KGHDR and SFDVKD. The J segment lost 1 base and the V segment lost 4 bases, leaving 13 bases of the junction unmatched. CDR3 residues: CATSDQIATSGRQSYNEQFF. In DNA form, the CDR3 reads TGTGCCACCAGTGACCAAATCGCGACTAGCGGGAGACAGTCCTACAATGAGCAGTTCTTC.

This chain uses TRBV24-1 with TRBJ2-3, with 14 bases identical to TRBD2. CDR1 is KGHDR and CDR2 is SFDVKD in the germline V gene. The V and J ends lost 4 bases and 5 bases, in that order; junction bases with no gene match: 7. The CDR3 sequence is 17 residues long. The chain's CDR3 is CATSEPGTSGSVDTQYF. DNA of the CDR3: TGTGCCACCAGTGAACCTGGGACTAGCGGGAGTGTAGATACGCAGTATTTT.

J is TRBJ1-5 and V is TRBV7-2, with 9 bases identical to TRBD1. The CDR3 has 16 residues. With 2 bases clipped from V and 2 bases from J, the junction kept 4 bases outside the gene matches. Germline V gene lookup returns CDR1 SGHTA and CDR2 FQGNSA. CDR3 loop: CASSLTQGARNQPQHF. CDR3 DNA sequence: TGTGCCAGCAGCTTAACACAGGGGGCCCGCAATCAGCCCCAGCATTTT. Looking up the rest from reference TRBV7-2 and TRBJ1-5 gives the full variable domain: GAGVSQSPSNKVTEKGKDVELRCDPISGHTALYWYRQSLGQGLEFLIYFQGNSAPDKSGLPSDRFSAERTGGSVSTLTIQRTQQEDSAVYLCASSLTQGARNQPQHFGDGTRLSIL.

V gene TRBV6-2 or TRBV6-3 combines with J gene TRBJ2-5; TRBD2 matches 8 bases. The CDR3 loop spans 16 amino acids. Trimming took 2 bases from V and 2 from J; bases not matched to a gene: 7. The germline V gene encodes CDR1 MNHEY and CDR2 SVGEGT. The CDR3 here is CASSYGVAGNQETQYF. DNA of the CDR3: TGTGCCAGCAGTTACGGGGTAGCGGGGAATCAAGAGACCCAGTACTTC.